These 6 T cell receptor beta chains share one sample of origin, sequenced in a study of blood T cell repertoires in COVID-19. Assay: immunoSEQ multiplex PCR; the TCRdb copy retains only in-frame clones and omits some. This table has roughly 75,000 clones, around 89% appearing once. Sequences were obtained from peripheral blood. The receptor set was obtained from a man in his 60s with acute or convalescent COVID-19.

This clone was seen a handful of times. The chain couples TRBV30 to TRBJ1-1, with 7 bases matching TRBD1. CDR1 is GTSNPN, CDR2 SVGIG, per germline (reference sequence). The length of the CDR3 is 12 residues. J lost 4 bases, V lost 3 bases, and 2 bases had no gene match. CDR3 sequence reads: CAWRQGSTEAFF. CDR3 DNA: TGTGCCTGGAGACAGGGGAGCACTGAAGCTTTCTTT.

This rearrangement joins TRBV24-1 to TRBJ1-5, with 7 bases matching TRBD1. J gave up 9 bases and V 2 bases, and 3 bases lay outside the gene matches. The CDR3 totals 13 residues. Germline V gene data show CDR1 as KGHDR and CDR2 as SFDVKD. In nucleotides, the CDR3 is TGTGCCACCAGTGATTCAGGGGACAGGCCCCAGCATTTT. Translated, it gives CATSDSGDRPQHF.

The CDR3 loop reads CASSSTDTEAFF. The CDR3 nucleotides read TGTGCCAGCAGTTCGACAGACACTGAAGCTTTCTTT. The chain carries TRBV6-5 and TRBJ1-1, with D possibly matching TRBD1 (5 bases). The CDR3 has 12 residues. The ends were cut back, 4 bases at V and 3 bases at J, with 6 bases in the middle. Germline CDR1 and CDR2: MNHEY and SVGAGI.

Within the sample, this clone is medium-sized. The CDR3 region has the DNA TGTGCCAGCAGTTACATAAGGACAGGGGGCCACTATGGCTACACCTTC. It specifies CASSYIRTGGHYGYTF. V is TRBV6-5 and J is TRBJ1-2; 11 nucleotides match TRBD1. V was clipped by 2 bases and J by 3 bases; unmatched bases: 5. The CDR3 is 16 amino acids. CDR1 and CDR2 (germline): MNHEY, SVGAGI.

This chain uses TRBV20-1 with TRBJ1-4; D ambiguous. V lost 5 bases and J lost 6, with 4 bases in between. The CDR3 is 10 residues long. CDR1 and CDR2 from the germline V gene are DFQATT and SNEGSKA (reference sequence). The CDR3 spells CSADYEKLFF. CDR3 nucleotide sequence: TGCAGTGCTGACTATGAAAAACTGTTTTTT.

V usage is TRBV5-1 and J usage is TRBJ2-3; 12 bases fit TRBD2. This CDR3 spans 17 amino acids. Germline CDR1 SGHRS, CDR2 YFSETQ. The V and J ends lost 0 bases and 2 bases, in that order; junction bases with no gene match: 4. The CDR3 loop is CASSLDASGRATDTQYF. The CDR3 region has the DNA TGCGCCAGCAGCTTGGACGCTAGCGGGAGGGCCACAGATACGCAGTATTTT.